This is a list of T cell receptor beta chains from one sample in a study of cytomegalovirus exposure and HLA in healthy donors. Repertoires were generated with immunoSEQ multiplex PCR, while TCRdb's copy carries only in-frame clones and drops some. The repertoire holds 130,000 or so clones, about three quarters seen once, with around 1.5% in the top ten. The sample comprised PBMCs. The receptor source for this set is a woman aged 18-29 years in good health and CMV-seronegative. The CDR3 runs from the conserved cysteine through the conserved F or W. A D gene is named only where the DNA matches it firmly. Not all rows give a size; the values are once, few, many and, for expanded clones, a class.

D	V	J	size	length	DNA	CDR3
TRBD2	TRBV14	TRBJ2-5	few	15	TGTGCCAGCAGCCACGGACTAGCGGGAGTAGAGACCCAGTACTTC	CASSHGLAGVETQYF
-	TRBV30	TRBJ2-5	-	14	TGTGCCTGGAGTCCGTTTATCGAGCCGGAGACCCAGTACTTC	CAWSPFIEPETQYF
-	TRBV21-1	TRBJ1-2	-	18	TGTGCCAGCGTTAGGGGGGGACAGGGATTAAGAGCTAACTATGGCTACACCTTC	CASVRGGQGLRANYGYTF
-	TRBV5-1	TRBJ2-1	few	15	TGCGCCAGCAGCTCTCTTAGCAGCACTACCTATGAGCAGTTCTTC	CASSSLSSTTYEQFF
-	TRBV6-1	TRBJ2-7	few	14	TGTGCCAGCAGTGCAATCGATAGGGGCAACGAGCAGTACTTC	CASSAIDRGNEQYF
-	TRBV10-3	TRBJ2-7	few	14	TGTGCCATCAGTGAGTCGGGGCGGTCCTACGAGCAGTACTTC	CAISESGRSYEQYF
TRBD2	TRBV4-1	TRBJ2-1	-	18	TGCGCCAGCAGCCAAGATTCGGATAGCGGGAGTGGCTACAATGAGCAGTTCTTC	CASSQDSDSGSGYNEQFF
-	TRBV5-4	TRBJ1-1	-	13	TGTGCCAGCAGCTTGGCCTTTGACACTGAAGCTTTCTTT	CASSLAFDTEAFF
TRBD1	TRBV5-1	TRBJ1-4	-	16	TGCGCCAGCACATCCGGATCGACAGGGGGCGCGGGGAAACTGTTTTTT	CASTSGSTGGAGKLFF
TRBD2	TRBV19	TRBJ2-1	-	15	TGTGCCAGTAGTATACGGGAGGCGGCCTACAATGAGCAGTTCTTC	CASSIREAAYNEQFF
TRBD1	TRBV18	TRBJ2-7	few	15	TGTGCCAGCTCATCTACGGGACAGGGACTCTACGAGCAGTACTTC	CASSSTGQGLYEQYF
-	TRBV4-2	TRBJ2-7	-	15	TGTGCCAGCAGCCAAGATAAGGGGGTCTCCTACGAGCAGTACTTC	CASSQDKGVSYEQYF
-	TRBV20-1	TRBJ1-2	few	11	TGCAGTGCTAGAGGCAACAGGACCTACACCTTC	CSARGNRTYTF
-	TRBV2	TRBJ1-5	-	12	TGTGCCAGCAGTGGGACTAATCAGCCCCAGCATTTT	CASSGTNQPQHF
TRBD1	TRBV29-1	TRBJ1-2	-	13	TGCAGCGTTGAGGGCGGGACAGGGAAAGGCTACACCTTC	CSVEGGTGKGYTF
-	TRBV6-5	TRBJ2-7	-	14	TGTGCCAGCAGTTACTCGAGGGGGTACTACGAGCAGTACTTC	CASSYSRGYYEQYF
-	TRBV6-1	TRBJ2-5	-	14	TGTGCCAGCAGTGAACGGTGGCAGGGGGAGACCCAGTACTTC	CASSERWQGETQYF
TRBD2	TRBV6-5	TRBJ2-7	-	14	TGTGCCAGCAGTTACTCTAGCGGGAGTTACGAGCAGTACTTC	CASSYSSGSYEQYF
TRBD2	TRBV28	TRBJ2-7	-	15	TGTGCCAGCAGTGGGCCGGGACTAGGGCACTACGAGCAGTACTTC	CASSGPGLGHYEQYF
-	TRBV27	TRBJ1-4	-	13	TGTGCCAGCAGTTTAGCCCGAGGTGAAAAACTGTTTTTT	CASSLARGEKLFF
-	TRBV14	TRBJ1-4	-	14	TGTGCCAGCAGCCAACGAGGAACTAATGAAAAACTGTTTTTT	CASSQRGTNEKLFF
-	TRBV6-6	TRBJ1-5	-	12	TGTGCCAGCAGTGACAGTGGTCAGCCCCAGCATTTT	CASSDSGQPQHF
-	TRBV2	TRBJ2-3	-	14	TGTGCCAGCTGGGACTTCGCTAGCACAGATACGCAGTATTTT	CASWDFASTDTQYF
TRBD2	TRBV6-1	TRBJ2-1	-	15	TGTGCCAGCAGTCCCCAGCGGGGCTCCTACAATGAGCAGTTCTTC	CASSPQRGSYNEQFF
TRBD2	TRBV28	TRBJ2-7	-	15	TGTGCCAGCAGTTTTGCCGGGAGGAGTACCTACGAGCAGTACTTC	CASSFAGRSTYEQYF
-	TRBV10-2	TRBJ1-1	-	13	TGCGCCAGCAGTGAGTCGGTAAGAGCTAAAGCTTTCTTT	CASSESVRAKAFF
-	TRBV4-1	TRBJ2-1	-	14	TGCGCCAGCAGCCCGCTGCCTCAAGGGGATGAGCAGTTCTTC	CASSPLPQGDEQFF
TRBD1	TRBV15	TRBJ2-7	-	16	TGTGCCACCAGCAGGGATCGGACAGGGCCCTCCTACGAGCAGTACTTC	CATSRDRTGPSYEQYF
TRBD2	TRBV14	TRBJ2-7	-	16	TGTGCCAGCAGCCAAGGGGCGGGAGTAAGCGCCTACGAGCAGTACTTC	CASSQGAGVSAYEQYF
-	TRBV6-5	TRBJ1-4	-	12	TGTGCCAGCCGGGGGGCTTACGAAAAACTGTTTTTT	CASRGAYEKLFF
-	TRBV4-2	TRBJ1-1	-	16	TGTGCCAGCAGCCAAGGCGGGAGCAGTTCAGACACTGAAGCTTTCTTT	CASSQGGSSSDTEAFF
-	TRBV4-2	TRBJ2-3	few	14	TGTGCCAGCAGCCAAGGGGGGCGCACAGATACGCAGTATTTT	CASSQGGRTDTQYF
TRBD1	TRBV18	TRBJ1-1	once	15	TGTGCCAGCTCACCACCCTCGGACAGGCGTGGTGGAGCTTTCTTT	CASSPPSDRRGGAFF
TRBD2	TRBV9	TRBJ2-1	-	15	TGTGCCAGCAGCGGGGGCGGGGGATCGTACAATGAGCAGTTCTTC	CASSGGGGSYNEQFF
TRBD1	TRBV10-2	TRBJ1-1	-	15	TGCGCCAGCAGTGAGCATGTGACAGGGGGGACTGAAGCTTTCTTT	CASSEHVTGGTEAFF
-	TRBV10-3	TRBJ2-5	few	14	TGTGCCATCAGTGAGTCCCAAAGAGTAGAGACCCAGTACTTC	CAISESQRVETQYF
-	TRBV25-1	TRBJ2-7	-	13	TGTGCCAGCAGCGCTACAGGAATCTACGAGCAGTACTTC	CASSATGIYEQYF
-	TRBV14	TRBJ2-7	-	14	TGTGCCAGCAGCCAAGCTCAGGGATCCCCAAGGCAGTACTTC	CASSQAQGSPRQYF
TRBD1	TRBV30	TRBJ1-2	-	14	TGTGCCTGGGCATTTAGAGGGGGCGCTTATGGCTACACCTTC	CAWAFRGGAYGYTF
TRBD2	TRBV5-1	TRBJ2-2	-	15	TGCGCCAGCAGCTTGCGGACTAGCGGGACCGGGGAGCTGTTTTTT	CASSLRTSGTGELFF
-	TRBV5-8	TRBJ2-3	-	16	TGTGCCAGCAGCTTGGGGCTAGCAACTAGCACAGATACGCAGTATTTT	CASSLGLATSTDTQYF
-	TRBV11-2	TRBJ1-2	-	13	TGTGCCAGCAGCCTATGGGCAAACTATGGCTACACCTTC	CASSLWANYGYTF
-	TRBV5-6	TRBJ2-2	-	15	TGTGCCAGCAGGGAGGCGGGGGCCGGGGGCGGGGAGCTGTTTTTT	CASREAGAGGGELFF
-	TRBV7-9	TRBJ2-7	-	13	TGTGCCAGCAGCTTAGACTTAACCTACGAGCAGTACTTC	CASSLDLTYEQYF
-	TRBV10-3	TRBJ2-1	-	11	TGTGCCATCAGTACTAGGGATGAGCAGTTCTTC	CAISTRDEQFF